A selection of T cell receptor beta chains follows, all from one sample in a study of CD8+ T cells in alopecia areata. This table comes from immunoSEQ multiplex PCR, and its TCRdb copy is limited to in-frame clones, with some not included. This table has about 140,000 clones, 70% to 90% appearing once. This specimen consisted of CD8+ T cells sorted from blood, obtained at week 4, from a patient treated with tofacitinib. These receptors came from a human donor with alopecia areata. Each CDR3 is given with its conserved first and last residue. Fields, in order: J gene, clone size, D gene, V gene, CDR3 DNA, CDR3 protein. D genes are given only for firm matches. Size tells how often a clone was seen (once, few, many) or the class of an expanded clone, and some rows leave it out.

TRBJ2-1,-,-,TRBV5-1,TGCGCCAGCAGCTTGACCACGAGCCCCTACAATGAGCAGTTCTTC,CASSLTTSPYNEQFF
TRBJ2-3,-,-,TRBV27,TGTGCCAGCAGTTTGGTAGCAGATACGCAGTATTTT,CASSLVADTQYF
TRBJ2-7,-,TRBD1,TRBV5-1,TGCGCCAGCAGGGGGACAGGAAACTACGAGCAGTACTTC,CASRGTGNYEQYF
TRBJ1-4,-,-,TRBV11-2,TGTGCCAGCAGCCTACGGGCCTATAATGAAAAACTGTTTTTT,CASSLRAYNEKLFF
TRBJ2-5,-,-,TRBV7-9,TGTGCCAGCAGTGCTCAAGAGACCCAGTACTTC,CASSAQETQYF
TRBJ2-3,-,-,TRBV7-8,TGTGCCAGCAGCTTAAGAACAGATACGCAGTATTTT,CASSLRTDTQYF
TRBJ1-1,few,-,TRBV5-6,TGTGCCAGCAGCCCAGGATTTAGTGGGGCTTTCTTT,CASSPGFSGAFF
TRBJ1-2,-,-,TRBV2,TGTGCCAGCATCCTACAGGGTGGGACTAACTATGGCTACACCTTC,CASILQGGTNYGYTF
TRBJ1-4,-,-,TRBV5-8,TGTGCCAGCAGCTTGGATATTCTTTTGTCCCCTGCTAAAGATGAAAAACTGTTTTTT,CASSLDILLSPAKDEKLFF
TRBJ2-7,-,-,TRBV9,TGTGCCAGCAAAGCAAGGGACAATTCCTACGAGCAGTACTTC,CASKARDNSYEQYF
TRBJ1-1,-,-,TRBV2,TGTGCCAGCAGAGGGACTTCTAGGGCGGTGAACACTGAAGCTTTCTTT,CASRGTSRAVNTEAFF
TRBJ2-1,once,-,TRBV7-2,TGTGCCAGCAGCTCGAGCCCCTTCAATGAGCAGTTCTTC,CASSSSPFNEQFF
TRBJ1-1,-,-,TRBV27,TGTGCCAGCAGCGTCTTGGGGGGCCTCACTGAAGCTTTCTTT,CASSVLGGLTEAFF
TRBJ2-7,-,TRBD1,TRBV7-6,TGTGCCAGCAGCTTAGAGGGGACAGGGTCCATCTACGAGCAGTACTTC,CASSLEGTGSIYEQYF
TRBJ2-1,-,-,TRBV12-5,TGTGCTAGTGGCCGCCCCTCTAGGGACAATGAGCAGTTCTTC,CASGRPSRDNEQFF
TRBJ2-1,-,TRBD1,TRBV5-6,TGTGCCAGCAGCCCGCAGTGGCGGACAGGGGAAAGTGAGCAGTTCTTC,CASSPQWRTGESEQFF
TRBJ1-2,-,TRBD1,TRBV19,TGTGCCAGTAGTACCGAGACAGGGTTCTATGGCTACACCTTC,CASSTETGFYGYTF
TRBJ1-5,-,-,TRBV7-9,TGTGCCAGCAGCTTAGGGGCCGGGAGGAATCAGCCCCAGCATTTT,CASSLGAGRNQPQHF
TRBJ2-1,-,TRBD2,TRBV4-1,TGCGCCAGCAGCCAAGAGGAATTAGGGGGGAGCGGGAGGGTCAATGAGCAGTTCTTC,CASSQEELGGSGRVNEQFF
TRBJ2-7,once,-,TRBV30,TGTGCCTGGAGTGTACTGGGGTACTACGAGCAGTACTTC,CAWSVLGYYEQYF
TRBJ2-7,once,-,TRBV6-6,TGTGCCAGCAGTTACTCTACAGACACCTACGAGCAGTACTTC,CASSYSTDTYEQYF
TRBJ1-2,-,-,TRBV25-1,TGTGCCAGCAGTGAATCTCCAGGTCTGGGCTACACCTTC,CASSESPGLGYTF
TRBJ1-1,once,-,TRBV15,TGTGCCACCAGCAGAGACCCTCCAGCCGAGTCCAACACTGAAGCTTTCTTT,CATSRDPPAESNTEAFF
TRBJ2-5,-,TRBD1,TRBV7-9,TGTGCCAGCAGCCTCGACAGGGAAAGGCTCCAAGAGACCCAGTACTTC,CASSLDRERLQETQYF
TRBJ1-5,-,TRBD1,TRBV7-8,TGTGCCAGCAGCCGCCAGGGGGAAGGCGGAGTTCAGCCCCAGCATTTT,CASSRQGEGGVQPQHF
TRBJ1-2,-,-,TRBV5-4,TGTGCCAGCAGCTCAACAGCCTATGGCTACACCTTC,CASSSTAYGYTF
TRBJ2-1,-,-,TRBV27,TGTGCCACCCGGTCGGGTCCCCTCTACAATGAGCAGTTCTTC,CATRSGPLYNEQFF
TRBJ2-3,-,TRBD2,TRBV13,TGTGCCAGCAGCTTCCCGAGCGGGGGGGCAGATACGCAGTATTTT,CASSFPSGGADTQYF
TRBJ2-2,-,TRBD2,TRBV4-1,TGCGCCAGCAGCCAACTAGCGGGAGGTGGTACCGGGGAGCTGTTTTTT,CASSQLAGGGTGELFF
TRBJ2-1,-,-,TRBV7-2,TGTGCCAGCAGTCCCGTATCCTACAATGAGCAGTTCTTC,CASSPVSYNEQFF
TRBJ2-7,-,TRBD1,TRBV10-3,TGTGCCATCACCCCAGACAGGGGTCCCTACGAGCAGTACTTC,CAITPDRGPYEQYF
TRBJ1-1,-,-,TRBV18,TGTGCCAGCTCATCTTCCGGGCTCGGCTTAGTTGGGGACACTGAAGCTTTCTTT,CASSSSGLGLVGDTEAFF
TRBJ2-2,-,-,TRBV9,TGTGCCAGCAGCGTTGAGGGAAATACCGGGGAGCTGTTTTTT,CASSVEGNTGELFF
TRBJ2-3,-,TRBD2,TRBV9,TGTGCCAGCAGCGCGCATCCTAGCGGGAGTTTGCCAGATACGCAGTATTTT,CASSAHPSGSLPDTQYF
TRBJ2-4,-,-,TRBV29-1,TGCAGCGTGGAGGGGCAGCCAACTCAAATCAAAAACATTCAGTACTTC,CSVEGQPTQIKNIQYF
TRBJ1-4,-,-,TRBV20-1,TGCAGTGCTAAGTTTAATGAAAAACTGTTTTTT,CSAKFNEKLFF
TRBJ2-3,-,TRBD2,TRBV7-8,TGTGCCAGCAGCTCACTAGCGGGGTGGACAGATACGCAGTATTTT,CASSSLAGWTDTQYF
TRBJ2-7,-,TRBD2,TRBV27,TGTGCCAGCAGCGATAGCGGGAGCTCCTACGAGCAGTACTTC,CASSDSGSSYEQYF
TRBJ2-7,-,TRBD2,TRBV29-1,TGCAGCGTGGGGGACTACCGTAGCTCCTACGAGCAGTACTTC,CSVGDYRSSYEQYF
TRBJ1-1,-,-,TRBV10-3,TGTGCCATCAGTGACGAGGTAGGGGGAACTGAAGCTTTCTTT,CAISDEVGGTEAFF
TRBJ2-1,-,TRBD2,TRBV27,TGTGCCAGCAGGTCCGGGGGGGGCCCCCCATACAATGAGCAGTTCTTC,CASRSGGGPPYNEQFF
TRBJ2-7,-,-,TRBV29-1,TGCAGCGTTGAAGATTCTAGCGCGTCCTACGAGCAGTACTTC,CSVEDSSASYEQYF
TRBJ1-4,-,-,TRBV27,TGTGCCAGCAGTTTATTGGACGGCTTGAATGAAAAACTGTTTTTT,CASSLLDGLNEKLFF
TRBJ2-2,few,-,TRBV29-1,TGCAGCGTTGAAGATCACTCCGTGGGGGCAGCCGGGGAGCTGTTTTTT,CSVEDHSVGAAGELFF
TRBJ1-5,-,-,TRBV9,TGTGCCAGCAGTAGCGGGGGGAGCAATCAGCCCCAGCATTTT,CASSSGGSNQPQHF
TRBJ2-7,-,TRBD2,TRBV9,TGTGCCAGCAGCCCCCGGACTAGCGGGAGCTCCTACGAGCAGTACTTC,CASSPRTSGSSYEQYF
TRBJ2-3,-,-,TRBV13,TGTGCCAGCAGCTTACAGCGGGATACGCAGTATTTT,CASSLQRDTQYF
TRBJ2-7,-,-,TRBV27,TGTGCCAGCACTAGGGGTGAGAGCTCCTACGAGCAGTACTTC,CASTRGESSYEQYF